This TCR beta chain was recovered during a study of a mutant IDH1 vaccine in newly diagnosed glioma. Study-level information: Vaccine dosing followed radiotherapy by 4-6 weeks, or accompanied temozolomide cycles. Treated patients showed a male proportion of about 60%, a female proportion of approximately 40%, and a mean age of 40.4 years.

Libraries were prepared by immunoSEQ multiplex PCR; TCRdb keeps only in-frame clonotypes and omits some of them. The repertoire includes 40,000 to 60,000 clones, around 80% of them detected once, and approximately 1.8% sits in the top ten. In regard to this clone: Its cognate antigen is unknown.

In germline, CDR1 is WNHNN, CDR2 SYGVQD (reference sequence). V shed 6 bases and J shed 3 bases, with 14 bases lying between them. The CDR3 length is 14 residues. Specified time point: week 5, during vaccination. The investigators gave 300 ug of mutant IDH1 20-mer peptide in each vaccine dose, together with topical imiquimod. New IDH1-mutant, ATRX-lost WHO grade 3 or 4 astrocytomas occurred in donors. Sequences were derived from PBMCs, sampled from a glioma patient whose treatment included an IDH1 peptide vaccine. V and J are TRBV10-1 and TRBJ2-5, with D possibly being TRBD2 (6 bases). This TCR was recovered from a woman between 40 and 50 years old with glioma. CDR3 bases: TGCGCCAGCAGCCCCGGGACGGGGGAAGAGACCCAGTACTTC. Its protein product is CASSPGTGEETQYF.